This T cell receptor (beta chain) was sequenced in a study of CD8 T cells in ankylosing spondylitis. The CDR3 has 16 residues. Germline loops: CDR1 MNHEY, CDR2 SMNVEV (reference sequence). Trimming pared 6 bases from V and 1 base from J, leaving 18 bases between. TCRdb re-derived calls from the 5' RACE reads in MiXCR, one entry per CDR3 protein. The table has under 200,000 distinct CDR3 sequences, roughly 10% seen once. The chain carries TRBV27 and TRBJ2-5; D unclear. Source material: blood, either unsorted or a sorted T cell fraction (not recorded which). This receptor was taken from a female donor with ankylosing spondylitis or in good health (not recorded which). This chain's CDR3 is CASRPSHGSGQETQYF. The CDR3 DNA reads TGTGCCAGCAGACCTTCACATGGATCCGGCCAAGAGACCCAGTACTTC.